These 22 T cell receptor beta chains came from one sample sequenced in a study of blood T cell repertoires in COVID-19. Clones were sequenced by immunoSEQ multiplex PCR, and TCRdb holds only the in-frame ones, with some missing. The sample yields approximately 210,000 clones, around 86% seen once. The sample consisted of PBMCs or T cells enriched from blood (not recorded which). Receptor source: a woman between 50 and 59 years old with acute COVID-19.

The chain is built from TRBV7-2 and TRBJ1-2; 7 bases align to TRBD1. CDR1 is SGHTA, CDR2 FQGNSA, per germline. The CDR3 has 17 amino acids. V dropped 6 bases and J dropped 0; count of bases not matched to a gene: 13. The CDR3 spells CASRGKIGQETNYGYTF. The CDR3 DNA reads TGTGCCAGCAGGGGAAAAATCGGACAGGAGACTAACTATGGCTACACCTTC.

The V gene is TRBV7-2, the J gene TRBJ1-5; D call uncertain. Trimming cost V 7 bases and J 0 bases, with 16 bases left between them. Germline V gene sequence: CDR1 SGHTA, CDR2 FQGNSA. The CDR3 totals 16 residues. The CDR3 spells CASTKWGGISNQPQHF. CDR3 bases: TGTGCCAGCACCAAATGGGGAGGGATTAGCAATCAGCCCCAGCATTTT.

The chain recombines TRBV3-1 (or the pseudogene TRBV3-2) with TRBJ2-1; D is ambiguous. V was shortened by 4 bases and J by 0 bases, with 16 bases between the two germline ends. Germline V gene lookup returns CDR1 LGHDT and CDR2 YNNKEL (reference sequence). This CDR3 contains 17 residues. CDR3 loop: CASSLSTSRYSYNEQFF. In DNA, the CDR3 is TGTGCCAGCAGCCTCTCGACTTCCCGTTACTCCTACAATGAGCAGTTCTTC.

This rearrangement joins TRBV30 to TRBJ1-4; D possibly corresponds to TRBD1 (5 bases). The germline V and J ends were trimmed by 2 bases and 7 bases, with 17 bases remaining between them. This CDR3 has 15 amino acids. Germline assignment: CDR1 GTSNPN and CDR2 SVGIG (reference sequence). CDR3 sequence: CAWSSTRGMGEKLFF. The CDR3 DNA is TGTGCCTGGAGTTCAACACGGGGGATGGGTGAAAAACTGTTTTTT.

The CDR3 reads CASSQGRGSGELFF. The CDR3 nucleotides are TGTGCCAGCAGCCAAGGTCGGGGGTCCGGGGAGCTGTTTTTT. This chain uses TRBV14 with TRBJ2-2; possible D gene TRBD2, 6 bases. With 1 base removed from V and 6 bases from J, the gap between germline ends came to 9 bases. The length of the CDR3 is 14 residues. CDR1 is SGHDN and CDR2 is FVKESK in the germline V gene. Filled out from reference TRBV14 and TRBJ2-2, the complete variable domain reads EAGVTQFPSHSVIEKGQTVTLRCDPISGHDNLYWYRRVMGKEIKFLLHFVKESKQDESGMPNNRFLAERTGGTYSTLKVQPAELEDSGVYFCASSQGRGSGELFFGEGSRLTVL.

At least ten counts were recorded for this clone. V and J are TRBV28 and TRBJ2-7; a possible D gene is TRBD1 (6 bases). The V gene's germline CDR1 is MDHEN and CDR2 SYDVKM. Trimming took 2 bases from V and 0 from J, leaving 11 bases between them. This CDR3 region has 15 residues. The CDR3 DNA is TGTGCCAGCAGTTTAACGGACAGACTCTCCTACGAGCAGTACTTC. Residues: CASSLTDRLSYEQYF.

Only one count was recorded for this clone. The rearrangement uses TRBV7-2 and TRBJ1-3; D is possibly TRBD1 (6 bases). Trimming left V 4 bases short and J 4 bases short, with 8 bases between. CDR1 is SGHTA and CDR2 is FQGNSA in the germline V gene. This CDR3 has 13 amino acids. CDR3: CASSSGVGNTIYF. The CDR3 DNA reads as TGTGCCAGCAGCTCAGGGGTAGGAAACACCATATATTTT.

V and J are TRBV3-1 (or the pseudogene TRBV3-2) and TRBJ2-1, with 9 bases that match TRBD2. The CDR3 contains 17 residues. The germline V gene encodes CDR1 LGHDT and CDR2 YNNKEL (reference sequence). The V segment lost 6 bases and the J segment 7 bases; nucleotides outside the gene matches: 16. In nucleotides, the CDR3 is TGTGCCAGCAGACCCACCTGGGAGGCGGGAGGGCGGAATGAGCAGTTCTTC. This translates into CASRPTWEAGGRNEQFF.

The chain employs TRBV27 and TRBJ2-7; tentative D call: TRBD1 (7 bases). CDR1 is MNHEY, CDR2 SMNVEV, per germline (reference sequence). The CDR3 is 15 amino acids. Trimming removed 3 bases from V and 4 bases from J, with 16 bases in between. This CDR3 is CASSFRTGGPYEQYF. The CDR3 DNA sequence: TGTGCCAGCAGTTTTAGGACAGGAGGGCCTTACGAGCAGTACTTC.

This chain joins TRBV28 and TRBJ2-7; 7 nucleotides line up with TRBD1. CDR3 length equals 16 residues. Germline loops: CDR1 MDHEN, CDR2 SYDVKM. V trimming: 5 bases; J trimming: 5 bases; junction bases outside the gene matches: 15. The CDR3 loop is CASSQPNPGTENEQYF. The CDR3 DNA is TGTGCCAGCAGTCAACCAAACCCCGGGACAGAGAACGAGCAGTACTTC.

The CDR3 DNA follows: TGTGCCAGCAGCCCAGGGGTGACCTACGAGCAGTACTTC. It is translated as CASSPGVTYEQYF. The rearrangement links TRBV9 to TRBJ2-7, with D tentatively TRBD1 (6 bases). Germline-derived CDR1 and CDR2 are SGDLS and YYNGEE. The CDR3 consists of 13 residues. V lost 4 bases and J 2 bases, leaving 10 bases between the germline ends. The whole variable domain, remainder taken from reference TRBV9 and TRBJ2-7, is DSGVTQTPKHLITATGQRVTLRCSPRSGDLSVYWYQQSLDQGLQFLIQYYNGEERAKGNILERFSAQQFPDLHSELNLSSLELGDSALYFCASSPGVTYEQYFGPGTRLTVT.

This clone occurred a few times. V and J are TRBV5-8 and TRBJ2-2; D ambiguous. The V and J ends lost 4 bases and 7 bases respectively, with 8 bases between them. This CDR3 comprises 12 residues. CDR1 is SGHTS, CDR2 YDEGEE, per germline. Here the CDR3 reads CASSLRFGELFF. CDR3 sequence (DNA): TGTGCCAGCAGCCTACGTTTCGGGGAGCTGTTTTTT. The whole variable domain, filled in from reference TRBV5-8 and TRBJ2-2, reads EAGVTQSPTHLIKTRGQQATLRCSPISGHTSVYWYQQALGLGLQFLLWYDEGEERNRGNFPPRFSGRQFPNYSSELNVNALELEDSALYLCASSLRFGELFFGEGSRLTVL.

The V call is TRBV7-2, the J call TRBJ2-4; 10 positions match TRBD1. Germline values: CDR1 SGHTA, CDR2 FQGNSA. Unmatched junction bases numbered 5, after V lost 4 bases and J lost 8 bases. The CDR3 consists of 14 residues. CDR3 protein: CASSWDRGKYIQYF. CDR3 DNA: TGTGCCAGCAGCTGGGACAGGGGAAAATACATTCAGTACTTC.

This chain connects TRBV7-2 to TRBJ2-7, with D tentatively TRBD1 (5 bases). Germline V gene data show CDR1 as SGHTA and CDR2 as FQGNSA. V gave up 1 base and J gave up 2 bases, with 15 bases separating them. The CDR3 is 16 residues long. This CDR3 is CASSLGPYQGTYEQYF. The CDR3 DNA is TGTGCCAGCAGCTTAGGGCCCTATCAGGGCACCTACGAGCAGTACTTC. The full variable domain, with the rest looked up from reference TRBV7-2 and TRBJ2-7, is GAGVSQSPSNKVTEKGKDVELRCDPISGHTALYWYRQSLGQGLEFLIYFQGNSAPDKSGLPSDRFSAERTGGSVSTLTIQRTQQEDSAVYLCASSLGPYQGTYEQYFGPGTRLTVT.

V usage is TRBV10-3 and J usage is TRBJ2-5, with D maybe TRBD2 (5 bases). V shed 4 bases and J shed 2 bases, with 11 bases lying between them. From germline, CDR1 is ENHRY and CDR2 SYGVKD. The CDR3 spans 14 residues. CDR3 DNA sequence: TGTGCCATCAGTGTTGCAGCGGAACAAGAGACCCAGTACTTC. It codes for CAISVAAEQETQYF.

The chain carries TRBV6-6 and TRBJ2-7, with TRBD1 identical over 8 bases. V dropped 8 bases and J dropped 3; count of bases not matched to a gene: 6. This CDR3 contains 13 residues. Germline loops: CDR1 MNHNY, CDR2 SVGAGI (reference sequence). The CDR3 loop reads CASQTGAHYEQYF. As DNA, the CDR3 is TGTGCCAGCCAGACAGGGGCCCACTACGAGCAGTACTTC.

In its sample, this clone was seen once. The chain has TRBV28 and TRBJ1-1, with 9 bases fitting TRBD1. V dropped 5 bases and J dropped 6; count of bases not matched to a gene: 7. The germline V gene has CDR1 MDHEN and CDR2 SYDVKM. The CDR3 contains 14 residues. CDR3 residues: CASSNRGRWAEAFF. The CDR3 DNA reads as TGTGCCAGCAGTAACAGGGGGCGCTGGGCTGAAGCTTTCTTT.

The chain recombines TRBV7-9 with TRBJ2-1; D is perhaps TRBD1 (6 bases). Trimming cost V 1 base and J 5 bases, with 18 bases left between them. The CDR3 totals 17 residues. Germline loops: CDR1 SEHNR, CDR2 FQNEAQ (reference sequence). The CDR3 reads CASSLGSRYRANNEQFF. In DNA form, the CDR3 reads TGTGCCAGCAGCTTAGGTTCAAGGTACAGGGCCAACAATGAGCAGTTCTTC.

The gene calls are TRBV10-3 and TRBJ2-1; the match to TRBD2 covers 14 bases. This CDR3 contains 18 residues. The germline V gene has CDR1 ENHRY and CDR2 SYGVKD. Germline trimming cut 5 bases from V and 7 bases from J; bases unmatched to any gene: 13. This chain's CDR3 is CAISPQIGTSGGGNEQFF. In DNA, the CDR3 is TGTGCCATCAGTCCACAAATTGGGACTAGCGGGGGAGGGAATGAGCAGTTCTTC.

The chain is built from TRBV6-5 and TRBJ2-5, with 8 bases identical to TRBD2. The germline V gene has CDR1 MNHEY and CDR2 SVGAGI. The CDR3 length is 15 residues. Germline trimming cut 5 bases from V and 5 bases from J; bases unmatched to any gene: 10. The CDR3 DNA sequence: TGTGCCAGCAGTAGTACGGCGGGGGGCTTTGAGACCCAGTACTTC. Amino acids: CASSSTAGGFETQYF.

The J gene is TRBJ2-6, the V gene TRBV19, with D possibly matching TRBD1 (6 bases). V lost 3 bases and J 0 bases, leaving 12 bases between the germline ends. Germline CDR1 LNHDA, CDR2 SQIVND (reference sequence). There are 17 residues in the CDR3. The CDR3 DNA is TGTGCCAGTAGTATGACCAGGGGAAGCTCTGGGGCCAACGTCCTGACTTTC. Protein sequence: CASSMTRGSSGANVLTF.

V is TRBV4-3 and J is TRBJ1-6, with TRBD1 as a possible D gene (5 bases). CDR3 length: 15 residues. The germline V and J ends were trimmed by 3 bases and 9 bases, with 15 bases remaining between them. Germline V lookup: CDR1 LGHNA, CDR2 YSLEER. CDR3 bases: TGCGCCAGCAGCCAGGGTTCGGACAACCTTTCACCCCTCCACTTT. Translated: CASSQGSDNLSPLHF.